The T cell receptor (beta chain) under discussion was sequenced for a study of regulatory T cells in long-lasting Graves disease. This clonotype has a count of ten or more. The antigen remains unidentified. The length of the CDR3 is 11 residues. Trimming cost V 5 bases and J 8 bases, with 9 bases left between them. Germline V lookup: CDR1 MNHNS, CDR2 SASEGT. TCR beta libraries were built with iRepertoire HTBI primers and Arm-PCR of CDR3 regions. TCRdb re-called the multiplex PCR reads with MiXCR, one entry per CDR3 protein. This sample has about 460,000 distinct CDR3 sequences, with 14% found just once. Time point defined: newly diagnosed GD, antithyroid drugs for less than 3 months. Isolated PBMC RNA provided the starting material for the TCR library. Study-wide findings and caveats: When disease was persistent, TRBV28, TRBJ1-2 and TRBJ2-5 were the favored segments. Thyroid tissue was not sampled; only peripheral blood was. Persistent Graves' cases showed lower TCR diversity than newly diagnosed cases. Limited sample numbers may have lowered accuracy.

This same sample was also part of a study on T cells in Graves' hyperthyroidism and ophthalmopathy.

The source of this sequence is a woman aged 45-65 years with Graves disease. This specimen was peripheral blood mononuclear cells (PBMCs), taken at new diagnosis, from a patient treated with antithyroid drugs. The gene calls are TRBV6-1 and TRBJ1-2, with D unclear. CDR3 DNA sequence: TGTGCCAGCAGTACCGAATGGGGCTACACCTTC. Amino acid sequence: CASSTEWGYTF.